A selection of T cell receptor beta chains follows, all from one sample in a study of blood T cell repertoires in COVID-19. The repertoire was sequenced with immunoSEQ multiplex PCR; TCRdb's copy has only in-frame clones and lacks some. This table holds more than 400,000 clones, around 90% found once. Sequences were obtained from PBMCs or T cells enriched from blood (not recorded which). These TCRs come from a young woman who had recovered from COVID-19. The CDR3 runs from the conserved cysteine through the conserved F or W. A D gene is named only where the DNA matches it firmly. Expanded clones get a size class; other rows say once, few or many, or leave the size out.

clone_size j_call d_call v_call cdr3_aa cdr3_nt
. TRBJ2-7 . TRBV21-1 CASSQPPWTGTSAYEQYF TGTGCCAGCAGCCAACCTCCTTGGACAGGGACATCGGCCTACGAGCAGTACTTC
once TRBJ1-2 . TRBV19 CASSRDIYGYTF TGTGCCAGTAGTAGGGACATCTATGGCTACACCTTC
. TRBJ2-7 . TRBV6-9 CASSLLYEQYF TGTGCCAGCAGCCTTCTCTACGAGCAGTACTTC
. TRBJ1-1 . TRBV5-1 CASSWAGEINEAFF TGCGCCAGCAGCTGGGCAGGGGAGATTAATGAAGCTTTCTTT
. TRBJ1-1 . TRBV6-1 CASSALGAGASAEAFF TGTGCCAGCAGTGCCTTAGGGGCAGGGGCTTCCGCTGAAGCTTTCTTT
. TRBJ2-3 . TRBV4-1 CASSPPRFRDSDTQYF TGCGCCAGCAGCCCACCCCGTTTTAGGGACTCAGATACGCAGTATTTT
. TRBJ2-4 . TRBV10-3 CAISESVERRGAKNIQYF TGTGCCATCAGTGAGTCGGTGGAAAGACGGGGAGCAAAAAACATTCAGTACTTC
. TRBJ2-1 . TRBV5-1 CASSSTPREAEFF TGCGCCAGCAGCTCCACCCCCAGAGAGGCTGAGTTCTTC
. TRBJ1-5 . TRBV9 CASSDDGNQPQHF TGTGCCAGCAGCGACGACGGGAATCAGCCCCAGCATTTT
. TRBJ1-1 . TRBV27 CASSLKRVLNTEAFF TGTGCCAGCAGTTTAAAGAGGGTGTTAAACACTGAAGCTTTCTTT
. TRBJ2-5 . TRBV28 CASSLVGTPQETQYF TGTGCCAGCAGTTTGGTTGGGACACCTCAAGAGACCCAGTACTTC
. TRBJ2-3 TRBD2 TRBV3-1/TRBV3-2 CASSHGGAISTDTQYF TGTGCCAGCAGCCACGGGGGGGCAATTAGCACAGATACGCAGTATTTT
once TRBJ1-2 . TRBV5-1 CASSFEGDYGYTF TGCGCCAGCAGCTTTGAGGGTGACTATGGCTACACCTTC
. TRBJ1-2 . TRBV11-2 CASNPIQDWISGYTF TGTGCCAGCAACCCGATACAGGATTGGATATCTGGCTACACCTTC
. TRBJ2-2 TRBD1 TRBV5-6 CASSVLQGLTGELFF TGTGCCAGCAGCGTACTACAGGGGCTGACCGGGGAGCTGTTTTTT
. TRBJ1-4 . TRBV30 CAWSVGQEGEKLFF TGTGCCTGGAGTGTGGGGCAGGAAGGAGAAAAACTGTTTTTT
few TRBJ1-1 . TRBV27 CASSLFSTANTEAFF TGTGCCAGCAGTTTATTTAGCACGGCTAACACTGAAGCTTTCTTT
few TRBJ1-5 . TRBV6-2/TRBV6-3 CASSSGAGMTNQPQHF TGTGCCAGCAGTTCAGGGGCAGGGATGACCAATCAGCCCCAGCATTTT
. TRBJ2-2 . TRBV28 CASSFWTDAPSTGELFF TGTGCCAGCAGTTTCTGGACTGACGCACCTAGCACCGGGGAGCTGTTTTTT
. TRBJ2-5 TRBD2 TRBV5-1 CASSFPPGGTQETQYF TGCGCCAGCAGCTTCCCACCGGGGGGTACTCAAGAGACCCAGTACTTC
once TRBJ2-1 TRBD2 TRBV9 CASSEGGGNNEQFF TGTGCCAGCAGCGAGGGCGGGGGGAACAATGAGCAGTTCTTC
. TRBJ2-7 TRBD1 TRBV5-1 CASSPGRDRATYEQYF TGCGCCAGCAGCCCTGGCCGGGACAGGGCTACCTACGAGCAGTACTTC
. TRBJ1-4 . TRBV6-5 CASVATGHEKLFF TGTGCCAGCGTTGCCACAGGGCATGAAAAACTGTTTTTT
. TRBJ1-4 . TRBV6-5 CASRRANEKLFF TGTGCCAGCAGAAGAGCTAATGAAAAACTGTTTTTT
. TRBJ2-7 . TRBV13 CASSPLLNLYEQYF TGTGCCAGCAGCCCCCTACTTAATCTTTACGAGCAGTACTTC
. TRBJ2-1 . TRBV27 CARWADEQFF TGTGCCAGATGGGCCGATGAGCAGTTCTTC
. TRBJ2-7 . TRBV28 CASSPTVGGYEQYF TGTGCCAGCAGCCCTACTGTCGGGGGCTACGAGCAGTACTTC
. TRBJ2-7 . TRBV5-1 CASSPSPQAEQYF TGCGCCAGCAGCCCGAGTCCTCAGGCCGAGCAGTACTTC
. TRBJ2-7 . TRBV20-1 CSAKSVDEQYF TGCAGTGCTAAGTCGGTTGACGAGCAGTACTTC
. TRBJ2-3 . TRBV4-2 CASSQEWGPPDTQYF TGTGCCAGCAGCCAAGAATGGGGGCCTCCGGATACGCAGTATTTT
. TRBJ2-5 TRBD2 TRBV24-1 CATSDHGSGGAQETQYF TGTGCCACCAGTGATCATGGTAGCGGGGGGGCCCAAGAGACCCAGTACTTC
. TRBJ1-6 . TRBV12-5 CASGLVPGSASPLHF TGTGCTAGTGGTTTGGTACCGGGTTCCGCTTCACCCCTCCACTTT
. TRBJ1-2 TRBD1 TRBV19 CASSIRQGGYTF TGTGCCAGTAGTATAAGACAGGGTGGCTACACCTTC
. TRBJ1-1 . TRBV7-9 CASSLVDRVTGAFF TGTGCCAGCAGCTTAGTAGATCGGGTAACAGGAGCTTTCTTT
. TRBJ1-1 . TRBV30 CAWQQRGYAEAFF TGTGCCTGGCAACAGCGGGGATATGCTGAAGCTTTCTTT
. TRBJ2-3 . TRBV7-5 CARSLRLAGNTDTQYF TGTGCCAGAAGCTTACGACTAGCGGGGAACACAGATACGCAGTATTTT
. TRBJ2-3 TRBD2 TRBV7-2 CASSSLAGDSDTQYF TGTGCCAGCAGCTCCCTAGCGGGGGACTCAGATACGCAGTATTTT
. TRBJ1-2 . TRBV3-1/TRBV3-2 CASRGGYGYTF TGTGCCAGCCGAGGGGGCTATGGCTACACCTTC
few TRBJ2-6 . TRBV19 CATRPLDGQSGANVLTF TGTGCCACCCGACCTCTAGACGGTCAATCTGGGGCCAACGTCCTGACTTTC
. TRBJ1-1 . TRBV28 CASSTPRPGDLEAFF TGTGCCAGCAGTACACCTAGACCAGGGGATTTGGAAGCTTTCTTT
. TRBJ1-4 . TRBV6-5 CASMEGLSTNEKLFF TGTGCCAGCATGGAGGGCCTATCGACCAATGAAAAACTGTTTTTT
once TRBJ1-6 TRBD1 TRBV28 CASSKGQGRNSPLHF TGTGCCAGCAGCAAGGGACAGGGGAGGAATTCACCCCTCCACTTT
. TRBJ2-7 . TRBV5-5 CASSLEVDEQYF TGTGCCAGCAGCTTGGAAGTAGACGAGCAGTACTTC
once TRBJ1-1 TRBD1 TRBV30 CAWRGGSRGTEAFF TGTGCCTGGAGGGGAGGCAGCAGGGGGACTGAAGCTTTCTTT
. TRBJ1-2 . TRBV6-5 CASRRNIDGYTF TGTGCCAGCAGGAGGAACATAGATGGCTACACCTTC
. TRBJ2-3 . TRBV15 CATSRDRGTADTQYF TGTGCCACCAGCAGAGATCGTGGGACTGCCGATACGCAGTATTTT